The TCR beta chain described here comes from a study of Ad26.COV2.S vaccination and SARS-CoV-2 variants. Study overall: Ad26.COV2.S, an intramuscular injection, was given once or twice 56 days apart. Study-wide results and limits: Responses of spike-specific T cells (both CD8+ and CD4+) reportedly showed substantial breadth after vaccination. Breadth measured for non-spike TCRs was similar across vaccine and placebo recipients.

A remark on this clone: Its antigen remains unknown.

The CDR3 contains 15 residues. CDR1 SGHDT and CDR2 YYEEEE come from the germline V gene. J was trimmed by 3 bases and V by 3 bases; bases with no gene match: 7. Using immunoSEQ multiplex PCR, the repertoire was profiled, and TCRdb retains in-frame clones only, with some absent. The table records 350,000 to 400,000 clones, more than 85% of them present only once. Treatment noted: approximately 18 received Ad26.COV2.S at low or high dose, single or two shots; about 5 received placebo; per-sample allocation not given. The samples date from day 63 after the first vaccine or placebo injection. An Ad26 vector expressing Wuhan-strain SARS-CoV-2 spike served as the vaccine.

The chain couples TRBV5-6 to TRBJ2-3; TRBD2 aligns across 7 bases. This clonotype originated in a person between 18 and 60 years old who received the Ad26.COV2.S COVID-19 vaccine or a placebo. Source: peripheral blood, taken in a trial of Ad26.COV2.S vaccine versus placebo. The CDR3 sequence is CASSSLGRVTDTQYF. The CDR3 bases are TGTGCCAGCAGCTCGCTAGGGAGGGTGACAGATACGCAGTATTTT.